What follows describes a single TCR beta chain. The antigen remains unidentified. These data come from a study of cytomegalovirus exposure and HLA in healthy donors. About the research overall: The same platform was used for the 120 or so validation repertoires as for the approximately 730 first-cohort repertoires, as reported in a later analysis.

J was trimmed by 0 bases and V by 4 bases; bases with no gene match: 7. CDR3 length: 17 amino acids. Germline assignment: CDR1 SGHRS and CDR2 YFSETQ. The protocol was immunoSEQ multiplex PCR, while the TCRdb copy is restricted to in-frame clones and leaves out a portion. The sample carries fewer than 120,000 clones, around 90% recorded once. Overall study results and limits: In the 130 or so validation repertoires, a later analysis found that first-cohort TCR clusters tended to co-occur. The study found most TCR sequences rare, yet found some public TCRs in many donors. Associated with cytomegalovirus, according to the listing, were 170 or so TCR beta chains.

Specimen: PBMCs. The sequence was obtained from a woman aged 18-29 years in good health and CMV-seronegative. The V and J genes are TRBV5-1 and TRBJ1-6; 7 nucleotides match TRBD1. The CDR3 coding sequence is TGCGCCAGCAGCCTAGCGGGACAGAGCTCCTATAATTCACCCCTCCACTTT. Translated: CASSLAGQSSYNSPLHF.